Each of the 21 T cell receptor beta chains below was sequenced from the same sample in a study of T cell repertoires in cytomegalovirus infection. A single record per CDR3 protein comes from TCRdb applying MiXCR to the reads. Here the sample spans hundreds of thousands of distinct CDR3 sequences, more than 20% being singletons. Sequencing was done on a sample of CD8+ T cells from PBMCs. Source of these receptors: a human donor in good health (CMV status not recorded). Some clones in this sample may be carry-over from other donors' samples.

This clonotype was seen ten or more times. The chain links TRBV14 to TRBJ2-5; 8 bases match TRBD1. This CDR3 is built from 17 residues. V shed 3 bases and J 5 bases; nucleotides not matched to a gene: 14. Germline loops: CDR1 SGHDN, CDR2 FVKESK. The CDR3 coding sequence is TGTGCCAGCAGCCATCTTATCGACAGGGGCGAGGTGGAGACCCAGTACTTC. This sequence encodes CASSHLIDRGEVETQYF.

The chain recombines TRBV27 with TRBJ2-3, with D perhaps TRBD2 (5 bases). The V and J ends lost 3 bases and 2 bases respectively, with 18 bases between them. Per the germline V gene, CDR1 is MNHEY and CDR2 is SMNVEV (reference sequence). This CDR3 has 17 amino acids. The CDR3 loop is CASSFSSAAALTDTQYF. The CDR3 DNA reads as TGTGCCAGCAGTTTTTCAAGCGCAGCGGCCCTCACAGATACGCAGTATTTT.

The gene calls are TRBV3-1 and TRBJ2-7, with 14 bases fitting TRBD2. The germline CDR1 and CDR2 sequences are LGHDT and YNNKEL (reference sequence). The CDR3 is made up of 14 amino acids. V lost 6 bases to trimming and J lost 9 bases; unmatched junction nucleotides: 7. CDR3 region: CASSPGLAGEGQYF. The DNA of the CDR3 is TGTGCCAGCAGTCCGGGACTAGCGGGGGAAGGGCAGTACTTC.

The chain uses TRBV6-5 and TRBJ2-2; unclear D gene. Germline CDR1 is MNHEY and CDR2 is SVGAGI. The CDR3 is made up of 15 amino acids. Trimming pared 5 bases from V and 4 bases from J, leaving 14 bases between. CDR3 bases: TGTGCCAGCAGTAAGGAAAGGGTGTCCACCGGGGAGCTGTTTTTT. As protein: CASSKERVSTGELFF.

This clonotype was detected ten times or more. The chain couples TRBV10-2 to TRBJ1-1; 8 nucleotides line up with TRBD1. There are 15 residues in the CDR3. From germline, CDR1 is WSHSY and CDR2 SAAADI. V lost 5 bases, J lost 5 bases, and 10 bases stayed unmatched. For the CDR3, the DNA is TGCGCCAGCAGTAAATTGACAGGGGCTCGTACTGAAGCTTTCTTT. Protein: CASSKLTGARTEAFF.

In its sample, this clonotype was seen many times. This CDR3 reads CASSLYGENTEAFF. The CDR3 nucleotides read TGTGCCAGCAGCTTATACGGGGAAAACACTGAAGCTTTCTTT. J is TRBJ1-1 and V is TRBV7-2, with D unclear. The germline CDR1 and CDR2 sequences are SGHTA and FQGNSA. V was shortened by 2 bases and J by 2 bases, with 9 bases between the two germline ends. This CDR3 spans 14 amino acids.

The chain carries TRBV10-3 and TRBJ2-6; TRBD1 aligns across 8 bases. With 4 bases clipped from V and 1 base from J, the junction kept 15 bases outside the gene matches. This CDR3 contains 20 residues. Germline lookup yields CDR1 ENHRY and CDR2 SYGVKD. CDR3 nucleotides: TGTGCCATCAGTGGATGGCAGGACAGGGAGGAAAAGTCTGGGGCCAACGTCCTGACTTTC. It codes for CAISGWQDREEKSGANVLTF.

The chain uses TRBV29-1 and TRBJ1-2; D not resolved. Germline lookup yields CDR1 SQVTM and CDR2 ANQGSEA. Trimming took off 5 bases at V and 4 bases at J, with 11 bases between the two ends. The length of the CDR3 is 12 residues. CDR3: CSVPSRAYGYTF. In nucleotides, the CDR3 is TGCAGCGTTCCCAGCCGGGCCTATGGCTACACCTTC.

On this clonotype: One end of the junction does not line up with germline, which may come from a read error. V and J are TRBV6-6 and TRBJ1-4; 7 bases map to TRBD1. Germline CDR1 reads MNHNY; CDR2 reads SVGAGI (reference sequence). There are 18 residues in the CDR3. CDR3 sequence: CANSTSYGTAITNEKLFF. CDR3 nucleotide sequence: TGTGCCAACAGTACGTCTTACGGGACAGCAATAACTAATGAAAAACTGTTTTTT.

The chain carries TRBV13 and TRBJ2-5; maybe TRBD1 (5 bases). The V end lost 3 bases, the J end lost 1 base, and 9 bases lay between the germline ends. Germline assignment: CDR1 PRHDT and CDR2 FYEKMQ (reference sequence). The CDR3 is 14 amino acids. Written as DNA, the CDR3 is TGTGCCAGCAGCTTCCGACAGCTCCAAGAGACCCAGTACTTC. Translation gives CASSFRQLQETQYF.

This clonotype was found many times. The rearrangement joins TRBV7-3 to TRBJ2-1; tentative D call: TRBD2 (6 bases). Germline lookup yields CDR1 SGHTA and CDR2 FQGTGA. The CDR3 totals 14 residues. V gave up 6 bases and J gave up 8 bases, with 17 bases separating them. CDR3: CASSLDYLDDEQFF. CDR3 DNA sequence: TGTGCCAGCAGTCTGGACTACCTCGACGATGAGCAGTTCTTC.

This clonotype was counted ten times or more. The chain is built from TRBV7-9 and TRBJ2-1; a weak D match, TRBD2 (7 bases). The CDR3 length is 16 residues. Trimming stripped 5 bases from V and 1 base from J, with 15 bases between. In germline, CDR1 is SEHNR, CDR2 FQNEAQ (reference sequence). The CDR3 region has the DNA TGTGCCAGCAGCCCTAAGGGGGGGGCTTCCTACAATGAGCAGTTCTTC. Its translation is CASSPKGGASYNEQFF.

There are many counts of this clonotype. This chain links TRBV7-3 with TRBJ2-6; D is ambiguous. V dropped 2 bases and J dropped 0 bases, with 11 bases sitting between them. The CDR3 spans 17 residues. Per the germline V gene, CDR1 is SGHTA and CDR2 is FQGTGA. The CDR3 region is CASSLGAANSGANVLTF. In DNA, the CDR3 is TGTGCCAGCAGCTTAGGTGCAGCAAACTCTGGGGCCAACGTCCTGACTTTC.

The V and J genes are TRBV6-2 or TRBV6-3 and TRBJ2-3; 11 positions agree with TRBD2. The V and J ends lost 3 bases and 0 bases, in that order; junction bases with no gene match: 5. CDR3 length: 17 residues. The germline gives CDR1 MNHEY, CDR2 SVGEGT. CDR3 coding DNA: TGTGCCAGCAGTTATACGGCTAGCGGGGGGAGCACAGATACGCAGTATTTT. This gives the protein CASSYTASGGSTDTQYF.

This rearrangement joins TRBV2 to TRBJ2-7; D is perhaps TRBD2 (6 bases). Trimming pared 2 bases from V and 3 bases from J, leaving 11 bases between. Germline V gene lookup returns CDR1 SNHLY and CDR2 FYNNEI. The CDR3 has 14 amino acids. CDR3 sequence: CASSERTGDYEQYV. CDR3 nucleotide sequence: TGTGCCAGCAGTGAAAGAACGGGAGACTACGAGCAGTACGTC.

This chain connects TRBV5-6 to TRBJ1-1; D not certain. This CDR3 comprises 13 residues. V was trimmed by 4 bases and J by 0 bases, leaving 7 bases between them. From germline, CDR1 is SGHDT and CDR2 YYEEEE. Here the CDR3 reads CASSPVMNTEAFF. DNA for the CDR3: TGTGCCAGCAGCCCTGTAATGAACACTGAAGCTTTCTTT.

The V gene is TRBV29-1, the J gene TRBJ2-7, with 11 bases fitting TRBD2. J was trimmed by 3 bases and V by 3 bases; bases with no gene match: 7. This CDR3 comprises 15 residues. The germline gives CDR1 SQVTM, CDR2 ANQGSEA. The CDR3, as DNA: TGCAGCGTTGAGGCTAGCGGGGGGCTTGACTACGAGCAGTACTTC. It yields the protein CSVEASGGLDYEQYF.

J is TRBJ2-2 and V is TRBV7-9; 9 bases map to TRBD1. Germline V gives CDR1 SEHNR, CDR2 FQNEAQ (reference sequence). This CDR3 region has 16 residues. The J segment lost 1 base and the V segment lost 4 bases, leaving 4 bases of the junction unmatched. The chain's CDR3 is CASSSWDRVNTGELFF. The CDR3 nucleotides read TGTGCCAGCAGCTCCTGGGACAGGGTGAACACCGGGGAGCTGTTTTTT.

This clonotype was recorded many times. The CDR3 DNA follows: TGTGCCAGCAGGAAGGGACTAGCGGGGAACACAGATACGCAGTATTTT. Its protein product is CASRKGLAGNTDTQYF. The genes are TRBV12-3 or TRBV12-4 and TRBJ2-3, with 13 bases aligning to TRBD2. There are 16 residues in the CDR3. The V segment lost 6 bases and the J segment 2 bases; nucleotides outside the gene matches: 5.

This clonotype has just a few counts. The V call is TRBV11-2, the J call TRBJ2-7, with D possibly being TRBD1 (6 bases). Trimming removed 0 bases at V and 3 bases at J, with 12 bases between. Germline V gives CDR1 SGHAT, CDR2 FQNNGV. This CDR3 has 15 residues. The CDR3 nucleotides are TGTGCCAGCAGCTTAGACCCCAGGGGTAACTACGAGCAGTACGTC. It codes for CASSLDPRGNYEQYV.

The V and J genes are TRBV14 and TRBJ1-3; D is unclear. CDR1 SGHDN and CDR2 FVKESK come from the germline V gene. V shed 0 bases and J shed 3 bases, with 12 bases lying between them. The CDR3 has 16 amino acids. CDR3 sequence reads: CASSQDAWANGNTIYF. Written as DNA, the CDR3 is TGTGCCAGCAGCCAAGATGCATGGGCGAATGGAAACACCATATATTTT. Full variable domain (rest looked up from reference TRBV14 and TRBJ1-3): EAGVTQFPSHSVIEKGQTVTLRCDPISGHDNLYWYRRVMGKEIKFLLHFVKESKQDESGMPNNRFLAERTGGTYSTLKVQPAELEDSGVYFCASSQDAWANGNTIYFGEGSWLTVV.